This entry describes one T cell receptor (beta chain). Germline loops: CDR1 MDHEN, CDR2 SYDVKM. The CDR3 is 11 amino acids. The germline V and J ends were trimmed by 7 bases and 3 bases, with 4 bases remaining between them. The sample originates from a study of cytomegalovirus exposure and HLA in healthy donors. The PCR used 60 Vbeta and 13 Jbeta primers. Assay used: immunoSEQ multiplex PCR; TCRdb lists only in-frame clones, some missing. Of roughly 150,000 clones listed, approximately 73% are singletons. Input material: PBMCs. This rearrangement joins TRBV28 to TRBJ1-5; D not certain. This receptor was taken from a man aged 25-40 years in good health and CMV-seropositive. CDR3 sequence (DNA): TGTGCCAGCAACAACAATCAGCCCCAGCATTTT. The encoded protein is CASNNNQPQHF.